Below are 23 T cell receptor beta chains sequenced from a single sample in a study of response to subunit inactivated influenza vaccine. One entry per CDR3 protein, called by TCRdb with MiXCR from the RT-PCR reads. The data contain about 700,000 distinct CDR3 sequences, around 13% of them singletons. The sequencing here drew on PBMCs from blood, taken 14 to 15 days before vaccination. These receptor sequences come from a man aged 50-60 years who received an inactivated influenza vaccine.

This clonotype came up a few times. The CDR3 DNA reads TGTGCCAGCAAGTCCCGCCGGGACCAAATGTTCCGGGGCACAGATACGCAGTATTTT. Amino acid sequence: CASKSRRDQMFRGTDTQYF. This sequence joins TRBV6-1 and TRBJ2-3; perhaps D is TRBD1 or TRBD2 (5 bases each). V shed 7 bases and J shed 1 base, with 27 bases lying between them. Germline V gene sequence: CDR1 MNHNS, CDR2 SASEGT. The length of the CDR3 is 19 residues.

This clonotype was observed at least ten times. This chain joins TRBV2 and TRBJ2-3; the D gene could be TRBD1 or TRBD2 (6 bases each). Germline V gene lookup returns CDR1 SNHLY and CDR2 FYNNEI. The CDR3 is 15 residues long. Trimming took off 4 bases at V and 5 bases at J, with 16 bases between the two ends. The CDR3 is CASSAGRTAGDTQYF. CDR3 DNA: TGTGCCAGCAGTGCCGGGCGGACAGCGGGAGATACGCAGTATTTT.

This clonotype has only a few counts. V usage is TRBV6-5 and J usage is TRBJ2-1, with 7 positions matching TRBD1. The CDR3 is 15 amino acids. Germline V gives CDR1 MNHEY, CDR2 SVGAGI. With 2 bases clipped from V and 1 base from J, the junction kept 2 bases outside the gene matches. In DNA form, the CDR3 reads TGTGCCAGCAGTTACAGGGGGCAATCCTACAATGAGCAGTTCTTC. This sequence encodes CASSYRGQSYNEQFF.

This clonotype was observed a handful of times. The CDR3 protein is CASSFGGALQPQHF. For the CDR3, the DNA is TGTGCCAGCAGCTTCGGGGGGGCGCTTCAGCCCCAGCATTTT. V is TRBV7-2 and J is TRBJ1-5; tentative D call: TRBD1 (6 bases). Germline-derived CDR1 and CDR2 are SGHTA and FQGNSA. This CDR3 is built from 14 residues. V shed 3 bases and J shed 6 bases, with 12 bases lying between them.

This clonotype has a handful of counts. The genes are TRBV7-9 and TRBJ1-4; D is undetermined. The germline gives CDR1 SEHNR, CDR2 FQNEAQ (reference sequence). V was shortened by 4 bases and J by 4 bases, with 4 bases between the two germline ends. The CDR3 is made up of 12 amino acids. The chain's CDR3 is CASSWGNEKLFF. CDR3 DNA sequence: TGTGCCAGCAGCTGGGGTAATGAAAAACTGTTTTTT.

This clonotype was seen a handful of times. This sequence joins TRBV10-3 and TRBJ2-2, with TRBD1 matching over 8 bases. Germline trimming cut 4 bases from V and 3 bases from J; bases unmatched to any gene: 4. The CDR3 covers 15 residues. Germline CDR1 reads ENHRY; CDR2 reads SYGVKD. The CDR3 loop reads CAISAGTGDTGELFF. CDR3 bases: TGTGCCATCAGTGCCGGGACAGGTGACACCGGGGAGCTGTTTTTT.

The CDR3: CASSNPMGPRAYEQYF. For the CDR3, the DNA is TGTGCCAGCAGCAACCCAATGGGACCTAGGGCCTACGAGCAGTACTTC. The chain carries TRBV28 and TRBJ2-7, with D tentatively TRBD1 or TRBD2 (5 bases each). Germline V lookup: CDR1 MDHEN, CDR2 SYDVKM. The CDR3 contains 16 residues. V was pared by 6 bases and J by 2 bases, with 20 bases between.

The V gene is TRBV29-1, the J gene TRBJ1-1; D call uncertain. The V end lost 6 bases, the J end lost 0 bases, and 11 bases lay between the germline ends. CDR1 SQVTM and CDR2 ANQGSEA come from the germline V gene. This CDR3 is 13 amino acids long. CDR3 residues: CSVEAVLNTEAFF. As DNA, the CDR3 is TGCAGCGTGGAGGCGGTTTTGAACACTGAAGCTTTCTTT. Variable domain in full (rest from reference TRBV29-1 and TRBJ1-1): SAVISQKPSRDICQRGTSLTIQCQVDSQVTMMFWYRQQPGQSLTLIATANQGSEATYESGFVIDKFPISRPNLTFSTLTVSNMSPEDSSIYLCSVEAVLNTEAFFGQGTRLTVV.

This chain uses TRBV20-1 with TRBJ2-7; TRBD1 aligns across 10 bases. Germline V gene lookup returns CDR1 DFQATT and CDR2 SNEGSKA (reference sequence). The CDR3 is 14 amino acids. The DNA of the CDR3 is TGCAGAGCCGGCGGGGACAGGGGAACCTACGAGCAGTACTTC. Translated: CRAGGDRGTYEQYF.

This chain joins TRBV4-2 and TRBJ2-7; 8 positions match TRBD2. The CDR3 runs to 12 residues. After removal of 6 bases from V and 6 bases from J, the junction contained 4 bases not matched to a gene. Germline values: CDR1 LGHNA, CDR2 YNFKEQ. CDR3 nucleotide sequence: TGTGCCAGCAGTAAGGCGGGAGGCGAGCAGTACTTC. This codes for CASSKAGGEQYF.

The CDR3 DNA follows: TGTGCCAGCAGTAAGATAGCGGGAGGGCCTTCGGGGAATGAGCAGTTCTTC. Translated: CASSKIAGGPSGNEQFF. V usage is TRBV27 and J usage is TRBJ2-1; 11 bases align to TRBD2. Trimming removed 5 bases from V and 7 bases from J; junction bases left unmatched: 13. Germline V gene sequence: CDR1 MNHEY, CDR2 SMNVEV (reference sequence). The CDR3 loop spans 17 amino acids.

CDR3: CASSLDRGGGNQPQHF. The CDR3 bases are TGCGCCAGCAGTCTTGACAGGGGGGGAGGCAATCAGCCCCAGCATTTT. V is TRBV23-1 and J is TRBJ1-5; 9 nucleotides line up with TRBD1. TRBV23-1 is an ORF for which the function is uncertain. This CDR3 contains 16 residues. Trimming cost V 4 bases and J 2 bases; bases outside gene matches: 6.

In its sample, this clonotype was seen a few times. This chain connects TRBV29-1 to TRBJ2-7; D is perhaps TRBD2 (7 bases). V shed 4 bases and J shed 5 bases, with 21 bases lying between them. CDR3 length: 15 amino acids. Germline V CDR1 and CDR2: SQVTM, ANQGSEA. The CDR3 bases are TGCAGCGTTGCCGGGGGCGCGGGGGATGAGAACGAGCAGTACTTC. Its translation: CSVAGGAGDENEQYF.

This clonotype has only a few counts. This chain links TRBV5-1 with TRBJ2-5; a weak D match, TRBD2 (5 bases). Germline V gives CDR1 SGHRS, CDR2 YFSETQ. The CDR3 contains 14 residues. Deletions cut 0 bases from V and 5 bases from J, with 11 bases between. The CDR3 reads CASSLAPGEETQYF. Here the CDR3 DNA reads TGCGCCAGCAGCTTGGCACCCGGGGAGGAGACCCAGTACTTC.

V is TRBV4-3 and J is TRBJ2-3; a weak D match, TRBD1 (5 bases). Deletions cut 2 bases from V and 9 bases from J, with 12 bases between. Germline values: CDR1 LGHNA, CDR2 YSLEER. The CDR3 extends over 13 amino acids. CDR3 DNA sequence: TGCGCCAGCAGCCAAACACTGCAGGGAACGCAGTATTTT. This codes for CASSQTLQGTQYF.

This clonotype was counted between two and nine times. The chain recombines TRBV15 with TRBJ2-5; tentatively, D is TRBD2 (5 bases). This CDR3 is 15 amino acids long. Trimming removed 3 bases from V and 0 bases from J, with 11 bases in between. Germline values: CDR1 LNHNV, CDR2 YYDKDF (reference sequence). The DNA of the CDR3 is TGTGCCACCAGCAGGCAGGCGGGTTACCAAGAGACCCAGTACTTC. It specifies CATSRQAGYQETQYF.

This clonotype was seen a few times. This chain uses TRBV20-1 with TRBJ1-2, with D unresolved. CDR1 and CDR2 (germline): DFQATT, SNEGSKA (reference sequence). V was cut by 0 bases and J by 7 bases, with 15 bases left in between. The CDR3 contains 14 residues. CDR3 sequence reads: CSARESILPGGYTF. DNA of the CDR3: TGCAGTGCTAGAGAATCTATCCTTCCCGGTGGCTACACCTTC.

This clonotype has at least ten counts. The V call is TRBV14, the J call TRBJ1-5, with D possibly TRBD1 on 5 matching bases. Trimming removed 1 base at V and 5 bases at J, with 15 bases between. The CDR3 runs 16 residues. The germline V gene encodes CDR1 SGHDN and CDR2 FVKESK. CDR3 in amino acids: CASSQGGDPGDQPQHF. Written as DNA, the CDR3 is TGTGCCAGCAGCCAAGGCGGGGACCCTGGCGATCAGCCCCAGCATTTT.

The rearrangement joins TRBV6-2 or TRBV6-3 to TRBJ2-2; D gene ambiguous. This CDR3 comprises 14 residues. In germline, CDR1 is MNHEY, CDR2 SVGEGT. Deletions cut 2 bases from V and 5 bases from J, with 9 bases between. CDR3 loop: CASSYNIWTGELFF. The CDR3 DNA reads as TGTGCCAGCAGTTACAACATTTGGACCGGGGAGCTGTTTTTT.

V and J are TRBV6-5 and TRBJ2-3; 8 positions match TRBD2. The CDR3 runs to 14 residues. Germline lookup yields CDR1 MNHEY and CDR2 SVGAGI. Trimming removed 2 bases from V and 6 bases from J; junction bases left unmatched: 4. Here the CDR3 DNA reads TGTGCCAGCAGTTACACGGGGGGGCGGGATACGCAGTATTTT. Protein product: CASSYTGGRDTQYF.

J is TRBJ1-5 and V is TRBV12-3 or TRBV12-4; no definite D call. V shed 0 bases and J shed 9 bases, with 9 bases lying between them. The CDR3 spans 13 residues. The CDR3: CASSLAPYSPQHF. The CDR3 region has the DNA TGTGCCAGCAGTTTAGCGCCCTATTCGCCCCAGCATTTT.

As for this clonotype: This likely comes from a read error, as the CDR3 has no conserved phenylalanine or tryptophan at its end. The rearrangement joins TRBV20-1 to TRBJ1-6, with 9 bases aligning to TRBD1. CDR3 length equals 17 residues. The V gene's germline CDR1 is DFQATT and CDR2 SNEGSKA (reference sequence). V was clipped by 4 bases and J by 2 bases; unmatched bases: 9. This CDR3 reads CSAIPGQGFTYNSPLHY. Written as DNA, the CDR3 is TGCAGTGCTATCCCGGGACAGGGATTTACCTATAATTCACCCCTCCACTAT.

This clonotype has at least ten counts. The chain combines TRBV4-2 with TRBJ2-1; 8 nucleotides line up with TRBD2. J gave up 8 bases and V 4 bases, and 10 bases lay outside the gene matches. The V gene's germline CDR1 is LGHNA and CDR2 YNFKEQ. This CDR3 has 15 residues. CDR3 region: CASSLLPGGTDEQFF. The DNA for the CDR3 is TGTGCCAGCAGCCTACTTCCGGGGGGGACCGATGAGCAGTTCTTC.